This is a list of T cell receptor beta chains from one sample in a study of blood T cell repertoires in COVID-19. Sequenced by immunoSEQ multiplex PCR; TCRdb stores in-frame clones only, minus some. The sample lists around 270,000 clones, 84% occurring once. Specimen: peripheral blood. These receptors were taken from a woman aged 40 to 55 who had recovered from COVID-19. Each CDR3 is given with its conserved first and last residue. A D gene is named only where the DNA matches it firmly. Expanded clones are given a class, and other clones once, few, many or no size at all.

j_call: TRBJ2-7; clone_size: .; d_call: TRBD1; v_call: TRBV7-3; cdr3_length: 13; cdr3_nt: TGTGCCAGCAGCAACTACAGGGGGCTCGAGCAGTACTTC; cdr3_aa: CASSNYRGLEQYF
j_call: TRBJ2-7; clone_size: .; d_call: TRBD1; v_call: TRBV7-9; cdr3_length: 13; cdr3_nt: TGTGCCAGCAGCTGGGACAGACCCTACGAGCAGTACTTC; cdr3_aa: CASSWDRPYEQYF
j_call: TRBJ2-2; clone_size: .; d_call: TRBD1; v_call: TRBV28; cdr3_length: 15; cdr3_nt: TGTGCCAGCAGTCCGGGACAGGCCAACACCGGGGAGCTGTTTTTT; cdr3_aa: CASSPGQANTGELFF
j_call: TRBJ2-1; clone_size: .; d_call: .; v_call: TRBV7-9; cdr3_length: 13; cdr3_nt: TGTGCCAGCAGTTACACCGGGGACAATGAGCAGTTCTTC; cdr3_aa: CASSYTGDNEQFF
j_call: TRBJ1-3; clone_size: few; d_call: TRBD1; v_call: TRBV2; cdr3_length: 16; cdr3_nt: TGTGCCAGCACCCCTCGAGGACAGGGGACCGGAAACACCATATATTTT; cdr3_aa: CASTPRGQGTGNTIYF
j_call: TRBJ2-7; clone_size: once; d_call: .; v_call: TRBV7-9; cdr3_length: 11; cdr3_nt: TGTGCCAGCAGCTTAGTAACAGAGCAGTACTTC; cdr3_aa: CASSLVTEQYF
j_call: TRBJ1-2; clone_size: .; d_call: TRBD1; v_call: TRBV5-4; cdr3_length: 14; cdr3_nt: TGTGCCAGCAGCTTGGTGGCAGGGGGCGAAGGCTACACCTTC; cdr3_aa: CASSLVAGGEGYTF
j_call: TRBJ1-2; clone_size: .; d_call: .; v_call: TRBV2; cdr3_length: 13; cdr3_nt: TGTGCCAGCAGTACACTAATTAACTATGGCTACACCTTC; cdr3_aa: CASSTLINYGYTF
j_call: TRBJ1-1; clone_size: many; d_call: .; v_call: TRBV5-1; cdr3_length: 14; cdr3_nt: TGCGCCAGCAGCTTTGGAGGGGACGGAACTGAAGCTTTCTTT; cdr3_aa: CASSFGGDGTEAFF
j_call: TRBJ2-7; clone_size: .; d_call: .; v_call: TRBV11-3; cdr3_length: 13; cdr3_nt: TGTGCCAGCAGCTTATCGACAGACTACGAGCAGTACTTC; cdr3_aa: CASSLSTDYEQYF
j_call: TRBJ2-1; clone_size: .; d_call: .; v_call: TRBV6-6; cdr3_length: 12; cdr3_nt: TGTGCCAGCAGTTACGGACTGCGCGGGCAGTTCTTC; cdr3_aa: CASSYGLRGQFF
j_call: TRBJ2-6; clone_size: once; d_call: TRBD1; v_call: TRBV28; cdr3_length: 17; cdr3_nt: TGTGCCAGCAGTTCCCGACAGGGACCCTCTGGGGCCAACGTCCTGACTTTC; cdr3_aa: CASSSRQGPSGANVLTF
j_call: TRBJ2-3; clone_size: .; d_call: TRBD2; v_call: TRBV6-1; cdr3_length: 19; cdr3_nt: TGTGCCAGCAGTGGCGGACTAGCGGGGGGCCGACGCTTCACAGATACGCAGTATTTT; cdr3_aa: CASSGGLAGGRRFTDTQYF
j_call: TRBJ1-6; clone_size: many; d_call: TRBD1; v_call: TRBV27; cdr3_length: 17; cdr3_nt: TGTGCCAGCAGTTGGATTGTCAGGGGGTTTAATAATTCACCCCTCCACTTT; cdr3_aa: CASSWIVRGFNNSPLHF
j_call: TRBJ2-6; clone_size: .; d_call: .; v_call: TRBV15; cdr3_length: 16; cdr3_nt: TGTGCCACCAGCAGGGGGACTGCGCAGGGGGCCAACGTCCTGACTTTC; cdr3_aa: CATSRGTAQGANVLTF
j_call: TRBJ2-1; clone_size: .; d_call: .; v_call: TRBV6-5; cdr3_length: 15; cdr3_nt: TGTGCCAGCAGTTACCAAGACGGAGCCGGGGATGAGCAGTTCTTC; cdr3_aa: CASSYQDGAGDEQFF
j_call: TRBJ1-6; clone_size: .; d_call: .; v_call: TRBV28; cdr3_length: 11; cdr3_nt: TGTGCCAGCAGGGCCAATTCACCCCTCCACTTT; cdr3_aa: CASRANSPLHF
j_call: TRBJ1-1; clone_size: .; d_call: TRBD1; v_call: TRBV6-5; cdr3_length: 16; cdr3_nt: TGTGCCAGCAGTTTCGGACTGACAGGGCGGAGCACTGAAGCTTTCTTT; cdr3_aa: CASSFGLTGRSTEAFF
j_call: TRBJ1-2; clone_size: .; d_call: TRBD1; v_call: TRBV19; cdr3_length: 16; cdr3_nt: TGTGCCAGTAGTCATTTGGAGTCCGGACAGGGGTATGGCTACACCTTC; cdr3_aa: CASSHLESGQGYGYTF
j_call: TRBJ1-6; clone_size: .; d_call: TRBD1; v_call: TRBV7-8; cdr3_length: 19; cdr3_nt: TGTGCCAGCAGCACGAGGGGACAGGGAGGAAGCTCCTATAATTCACCCCTCCACTTT; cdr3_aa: CASSTRGQGGSSYNSPLHF
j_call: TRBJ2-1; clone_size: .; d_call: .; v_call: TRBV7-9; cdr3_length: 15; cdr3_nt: TGTGCCAGCAGCTTCTCCGGGACAAGTAACAATGAGCAGTTCTTC; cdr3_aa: CASSFSGTSNNEQFF
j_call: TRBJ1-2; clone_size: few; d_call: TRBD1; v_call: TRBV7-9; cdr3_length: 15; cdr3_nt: TGTGCCAGTCATACCTATGCAGGGGGCGACTATGGCTACACCTTC; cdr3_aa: CASHTYAGGDYGYTF